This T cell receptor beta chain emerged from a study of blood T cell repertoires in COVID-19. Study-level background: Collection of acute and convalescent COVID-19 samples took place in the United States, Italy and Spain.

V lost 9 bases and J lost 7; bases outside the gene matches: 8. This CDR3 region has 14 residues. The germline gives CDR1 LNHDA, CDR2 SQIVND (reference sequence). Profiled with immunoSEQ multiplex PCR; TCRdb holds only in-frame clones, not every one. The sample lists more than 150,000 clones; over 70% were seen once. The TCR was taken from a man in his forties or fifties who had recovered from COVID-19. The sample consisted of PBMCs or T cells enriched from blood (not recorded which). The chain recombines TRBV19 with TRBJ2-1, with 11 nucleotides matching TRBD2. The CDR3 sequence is CASQRSGRANEQFF. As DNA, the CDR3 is TGTGCCAGCCAGCGTAGCGGGAGGGCGAATGAGCAGTTCTTC. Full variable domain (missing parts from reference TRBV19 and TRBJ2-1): DGGITQSPKYLFRKEGQNVTLSCEQNLNHDAMYWYRQDPGQGLRLIYYSQIVNDFQKGDIAEGYSVSREKKESFPLTVTSAQKNPTAFYLCASQRSGRANEQFFGPGTRLTVL.